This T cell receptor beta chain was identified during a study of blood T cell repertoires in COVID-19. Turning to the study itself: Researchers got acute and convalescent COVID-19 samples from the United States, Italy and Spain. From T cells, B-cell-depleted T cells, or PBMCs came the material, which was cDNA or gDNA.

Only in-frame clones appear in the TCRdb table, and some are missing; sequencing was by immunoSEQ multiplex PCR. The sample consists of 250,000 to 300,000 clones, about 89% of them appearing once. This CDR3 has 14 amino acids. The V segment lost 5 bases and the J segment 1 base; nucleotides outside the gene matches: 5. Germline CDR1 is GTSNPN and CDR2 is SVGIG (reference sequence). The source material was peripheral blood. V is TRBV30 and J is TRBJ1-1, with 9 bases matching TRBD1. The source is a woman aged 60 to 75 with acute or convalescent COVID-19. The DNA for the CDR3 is TGTGCCTGGGGACAGGGGCGAGGGAACACTGAAGCTTTCTTT. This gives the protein CAWGQGRGNTEAFF.